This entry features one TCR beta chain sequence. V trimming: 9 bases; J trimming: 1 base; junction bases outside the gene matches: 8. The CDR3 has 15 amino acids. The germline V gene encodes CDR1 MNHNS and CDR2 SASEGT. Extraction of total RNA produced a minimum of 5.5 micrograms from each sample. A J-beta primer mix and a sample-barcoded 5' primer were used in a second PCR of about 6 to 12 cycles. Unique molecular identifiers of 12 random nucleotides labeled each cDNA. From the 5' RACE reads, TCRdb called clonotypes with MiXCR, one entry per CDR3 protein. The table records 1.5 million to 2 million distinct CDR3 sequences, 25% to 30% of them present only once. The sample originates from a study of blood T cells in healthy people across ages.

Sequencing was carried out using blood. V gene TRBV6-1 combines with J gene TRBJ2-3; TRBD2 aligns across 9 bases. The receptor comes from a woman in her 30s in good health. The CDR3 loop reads CASGTSRVGTDTQYF. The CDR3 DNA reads TGTGCCAGTGGGACTAGCCGGGTGGGCACAGATACGCAGTATTTT.